Following are 24 T cell receptor beta chains from one sample sequenced in a study of T cells in Graves' hyperthyroidism and ophthalmopathy. There were TCR beta CDR3 regions amplified from RNA transcripts. A first-round RT-PCR of the TCR CDR3 used the HTBI primer set. TCRdb called the multiplex PCR reads again in MiXCR, with one record for every CDR3 protein. This sample has 620,000 or so distinct CDR3 sequences, with roughly 15% found just once. Sequencing used blood. The receptors shown here come from a woman between 45 and 65 years old with Graves' ophthalmopathy.

There are many counts of this clonotype. The chain links TRBV5-1 to TRBJ1-3; possibly TRBD1 for D (5 bases). The CDR3 contains 16 residues. The V gene lost 4 bases and the J gene lost 0 bases, with 14 bases spanning the gap. From germline, CDR1 is SGHRS and CDR2 YFSETQ. CDR3 loop: CASSEPGPNSGNTIYF. CDR3 bases: TGCGCCAGCAGCGAGCCGGGACCGAACTCTGGAAACACCATATATTTT. Combining the CDR3 with reference TRBV5-1 and TRBJ1-3 gives the whole variable domain KAGVTQTPRYLIKTRGQQVTLSCSPISGHRSVSWYQQTPGQGLQFLFEYFSETQRNKGNFPGRFSGRQFSNSRSEMNVSTLELGDSALYLCASSEPGPNSGNTIYFGEGSWLTVV.

At least ten counts were recorded for this clonotype. V usage is TRBV4-3 and J usage is TRBJ2-1, with unresolved D. V lost 0 bases and J lost 8, with 17 bases in between. Germline CDR1 and CDR2: LGHNA and YSLEER. The length of the CDR3 is 16 residues. The CDR3: CASSQDRAARGYEQFF. Here the CDR3 DNA reads TGCGCCAGCAGCCAAGACCGTGCGGCGCGTGGCTATGAGCAGTTCTTC.

This clonotype was counted many times. One end of the junction fails to match germline, which may point to a read error. The rearrangement joins TRBV18 to TRBJ1-4; D uncertain. CDR1 is KGHSH, CDR2 LQKENI, per germline. The CDR3 extends over 16 amino acids. CDR3 nucleotide sequence: TGTGCCAGCTCACCACGGATCGGCCAGTCTAAGGAAAAACTGTTTTTT. It codes for CASSPRIGQSKEKLFF.

Notes on this clonotype: Possible read error: a much larger clone is one base away. The CDR3 does not close with the conserved phenylalanine or tryptophan, likely indicating a read error. J is TRBJ2-5 and V is TRBV3-1, with TRBD2 matching over 10 bases. V was pared by 6 bases and J by 4 bases, with 8 bases of the junction left unmatched. In germline, CDR1 is LGHDT, CDR2 YNNKEL (reference sequence). The CDR3 covers 15 residues. The chain's CDR3 is CASSRAGGPLETQYL. In nucleotides, the CDR3 is TGTGCCAGCAGTCGAGCGGGAGGGCCTCTAGAGACCCAGTACCTC.

This clonotype has ten or more counts. V and J are TRBV7-9 and TRBJ1-2, with D possibly TRBD1 on 5 matching bases. CDR3 length: 14 amino acids. V was cut by 5 bases and J by 6 bases, with 16 bases left in between. Germline V gives CDR1 SEHNR, CDR2 FQNEAQ (reference sequence). CDR3 DNA sequence: TGTGCCAGCAGCCAGTTTCAGGGCTTCGATGGCTACACCTTC. It codes for CASSQFQGFDGYTF.

The chain is built from TRBV19 and TRBJ1-1, with D possibly matching TRBD1 (5 bases). V shed 6 bases and J shed 3 bases, with 20 bases lying between them. Per germline, CDR1 LNHDA and CDR2 SQIVND (reference sequence). This CDR3 comprises 16 residues. Here the CDR3 reads CASRFIWGREDTEAFF. The CDR3 DNA reads as TGTGCCAGTAGGTTTATCTGGGGGAGAGAGGACACTGAAGCTTTCTTT.

The chain has TRBV24-1 and TRBJ2-7, with 9 nucleotides matching TRBD1. The germline gives CDR1 KGHDR, CDR2 SFDVKD. V trimming: 4 bases; J trimming: 3 bases; junction bases outside the gene matches: 6. CDR3 size: 15 residues. CDR3 in DNA: TGTGCCACCAGTGAGTTCGGGGGACAGGGCTACGAGCAGTACTTC. Protein sequence: CATSEFGGQGYEQYF.

Regarding this clonotype: It may be a read error: a sequence one base away is much more abundant. The genes are TRBV28 and TRBJ2-7, with TRBD2 matching 9 bases. From germline, CDR1 is MDHEN and CDR2 SYDVKM. This CDR3 comprises 13 residues. The DNA of the CDR3 is TGTGGGATTGGGACTAGCAGTACCTACAAGCAGTACTTC. This codes for CGIGTSSTYKQYF.

This clonotype was observed at least ten times. V and J are TRBV7-8 and TRBJ1-5; D unclear. Looked up from germline, CDR1 is SGHVS and CDR2 is FQNEAQ. Trimming stripped 6 bases from V and 0 bases from J, with 21 bases between. CDR3 length: 18 amino acids. In nucleotides, the CDR3 is TGTGCCAGCAGAGAGCTTAAAGGGCCGGCGGATAGCAATCAGCCCCAGCATTTT. Translation gives CASRELKGPADSNQPQHF. The full variable domain, with the rest looked up from reference TRBV7-8 and TRBJ1-5, is GAGVSQSPRYKVAKRGQDVALRCDPISGHVSLFWYQQALGQGPEFLTYFQNEAQLDKSGLPSDRFFAERPEGSVSTLKIQRTQQEDSAVYLCASRELKGPADSNQPQHFGDGTRLSIL.

This clonotype was seen repeatedly, ten times or more. This chain links TRBV27 with TRBJ2-3, with 7 nucleotides matching TRBD2. V was pared by 7 bases and J by 2 bases, with 18 bases of the junction left unmatched. The CDR3 is 18 amino acids. The germline V gene has CDR1 MNHEY and CDR2 SMNVEV (reference sequence). As DNA, the CDR3 is TGTGCCAGCATGGGGTTATATCGGGACTACACCCTCACAGATACGCAGTATTTT. It encodes CASMGLYRDYTLTDTQYF.

Ten or more counts support this clonotype. Here the CDR3 DNA reads TGTGCCAGCAGAATACAGGGTAGCGATGAGCAGTTCTTC. Its protein product is CASRIQGSDEQFF. The chain recombines TRBV6-1 with TRBJ2-1; D is perhaps TRBD1 (6 bases). CDR1 and CDR2 (germline): MNHNS, SASEGT. The CDR3 is 13 amino acids. Trimming cost V 6 bases and J 8 bases, with 14 bases left between them.

In this sample, this clonotype turned up many times. This chain connects TRBV20-1 to TRBJ2-5; possibly TRBD1 for D (5 bases). The germline gives CDR1 DFQATT, CDR2 SNEGSKA (reference sequence). Trimming pared 2 bases from V and 2 bases from J, leaving 9 bases between. The CDR3 consists of 13 residues. CDR3 DNA sequence: TGCAGTGCTAGAAGCAGGGTACAAGAGACCCAGTACTTC. It is translated as CSARSRVQETQYF.

This clonotype was seen repeatedly, ten times or more. The chain combines TRBV7-2 with TRBJ2-2; weak D call: TRBD1 (5 bases). CDR3 size: 15 residues. Trimming removed 1 base at V and 2 bases at J, with 8 bases between. Germline CDR1 reads SGHTA; CDR2 reads FQGNSA. The CDR3 bases are TGTGCCAGCAGCTTAGTCAGGGTTAACACCGGGGAGCTGTTTTTT. This gives the protein CASSLVRVNTGELFF.

This clonotype occurred many times. This sequence joins TRBV11-3 and TRBJ2-7; a weak D match, TRBD1 (6 bases). Trimming stripped 2 bases from V and 0 bases from J, with 11 bases between. The CDR3 has 15 residues. Germline V gene data show CDR1 as SGHNT and CDR2 as YENEEA. The CDR3 sequence: CASSLTGPSSYEQYF. Written as DNA, the CDR3 is TGTGCCAGCAGCTTAACAGGGCCGAGCTCCTACGAGCAGTACTTC.

For this clonotype: A much larger clone differs from this one at a single base, so this may be a read error. In DNA form, the CDR3 reads TGTACCAGCAGCGTAGGCCATCGTGACTCCTACGAGCAGTACTTC. This codes for CTSSVGHRDSYEQYF. The chain joins TRBV9 to TRBJ2-7; D gene uncertain. CDR3 length: 15 residues. Germline CDR1 and CDR2: SGDLS and YYNGEE.

The rearrangement links TRBV9 to TRBJ2-2; 8 positions agree with TRBD1. V lost 3 bases and J lost 7; bases outside the gene matches: 5. There are 14 residues in the CDR3. From germline, CDR1 is SGDLS and CDR2 YYNGEE. CDR3 DNA sequence: TGTGCCAGCAGCGCCCCGACAGGGGTCGGGGAGCTGTTTTTT. Translation: CASSAPTGVGELFF.

With regard to this clonotype: This sequence may be a read error, since a much larger clone differs from it by one base. This sequence joins TRBV11-3 and TRBJ2-1; 10 bases align to TRBD1. The V and J ends lost 1 base and 6 bases, in that order; junction bases with no gene match: 9. Germline-derived CDR1 and CDR2 are SGHNT and YENEEA. This CDR3 is 17 amino acids long. The CDR3, as DNA: TGTGCCAGCAGCTTAGGGGGAGACAGGGGGCGAACCAATGAGCAGTTCTTC. Its translation is CASSLGGDRGRTNEQFF.

V gene TRBV10-3 combines with J gene TRBJ2-3; no firm D call. Between the trimmed V and J ends, which lost 6 bases and 7 bases, there was a span of 20 bases. Germline V gene sequence: CDR1 ENHRY, CDR2 SYGVKD. This CDR3 spans 15 amino acids. DNA for the CDR3: TGTGCCATCAGAGACGGGCCGGCCCCAGCCCATACGCAGTATTTT. It yields the protein CAIRDGPAPAHTQYF.

The genes are TRBV5-5 and TRBJ2-5; D is unclear. CDR3 size: 14 residues. Trimming left V 0 bases short and J 2 bases short, with 8 bases between. CDR1 is SGHKS, CDR2 YYEKEE, per germline (reference sequence). CDR3 bases: TGTGCCAGCAGCTTGGGATCGGAACAAGAGACCCAGTACTTC. It encodes CASSLGSEQETQYF.

The chain has TRBV11-2 and TRBJ2-5; D is possibly TRBD1 (5 bases). Trimming removed 4 bases at V and 5 bases at J, with 11 bases between. Germline CDR1 reads SGHAT; CDR2 reads FQNNGV. The CDR3 totals 13 residues. CDR3 DNA: TGTGCCAGCAGCTCAAGGGGTTCGGAGACCCAGTACTTC. It is translated as CASSSRGSETQYF.

This chain joins TRBV7-2 and TRBJ2-7; D perhaps matches TRBD2 (5 bases). This CDR3 spans 17 amino acids. Looked up from germline, CDR1 is SGHTA and CDR2 is FQGNSA. V was trimmed by 3 bases and J by 4 bases, leaving 22 bases between them. The DNA for the CDR3 is TGTGCCAGCAGCTTCCTTAGCTGGAGGAGATATAGTTACGAGCAGTACTTC. Amino acid sequence: CASSFLSWRRYSYEQYF.

This clonotype was seen many times. The rearrangement joins TRBV5-8 to TRBJ2-1; 12 bases agree with TRBD2. This CDR3 has 19 residues. V lost 0 bases and J lost 9; bases outside the gene matches: 16. In germline, CDR1 is SGHTS, CDR2 YDEGEE. In nucleotides, the CDR3 is TGTGCCAGCAGCTTGGAGTCCCCCGTTGGACTAGCGGGAAGGGTTGAGCAGTTCTTC. Translating gives CASSLESPVGLAGRVEQFF. The variable domain in full, with the rest retrieved from reference TRBV5-8 and TRBJ2-1, is EAGVTQSPTHLIKTRGQQATLRCSPISGHTSVYWYQQALGLGLQFLLWYDEGEERNRGNFPPRFSGRQFPNYSSELNVNALELEDSALYLCASSLESPVGLAGRVEQFFGPGTRLTVL.

In its sample, this clonotype was seen many times. The chain recombines TRBV7-2 with TRBJ1-1; tentatively, D is TRBD1 (5 bases). V was trimmed by 3 bases and J by 3 bases, leaving 11 bases between them. There are 14 residues in the CDR3. CDR1 is SGHTA, CDR2 FQGNSA, per germline. CDR3 in DNA: TGTGCCAGCAGCTTGCGGGGGTCGGACACTGAAGCTTTCTTT. This encodes CASSLRGSDTEAFF.

The chain joins TRBV20-1 to TRBJ1-5, with D hard to call. Germline V gives CDR1 DFQATT, CDR2 SNEGSKA (reference sequence). This CDR3 region has 12 residues. V shed 6 bases and J shed 1 base, with 7 bases lying between them. The CDR3 DNA reads TGCAGTGCCCGGTTCAGCAATCAGCCCCAGCATTTT. Encoded protein: CSARFSNQPQHF.